These 31 T cell receptor beta chains share one sample of origin, sequenced in a study of blood T cell repertoires in COVID-19. Method: immunoSEQ multiplex PCR; TCRdb's copy keeps in-frame clones and lacks some. The sample shows 200,000 to 250,000 clones, 70% to 90% of them seen only once. Sequencing was performed on peripheral blood. These receptors all come from a woman aged 18-29 years who had recovered from COVID-19.

The chain links TRBV2 to TRBJ2-4; 9 bases match TRBD2. V was clipped by 6 bases and J by 8 bases; unmatched bases: 23. Per germline, CDR1 SNHLY and CDR2 FYNNEI. The CDR3 length is 19 residues. This chain's CDR3 is CASRPATGSSGIKVDIQYF. The CDR3 nucleotides read TGTGCCAGCAGGCCTGCGACAGGGTCTAGCGGGATTAAGGTAGACATTCAGTACTTC.

The gene calls are TRBV19 and TRBJ2-1, with a tentative D call TRBD2 (5 bases). This CDR3 region has 14 residues. V lost 3 bases and J 6 bases, leaving 12 bases between the germline ends. CDR1 and CDR2 from the germline V gene are LNHDA and SQIVND (reference sequence). This chain's CDR3 is CASSIHRTSNEQFF. CDR3 in DNA: TGTGCCAGTAGTATCCACCGGACTTCCAATGAGCAGTTCTTC.

The gene calls are TRBV12-3 or TRBV12-4 and TRBJ1-2; possible D gene TRBD1, 6 bases. Trimming shortened V by 2 bases and J by 8 bases, and 12 bases separated the two germline ends. CDR3 length: 13 amino acids. The CDR3 spells CASSLLGQRGYTF. The CDR3 DNA is TGTGCCAGCAGTTTACTAGGACAGCGAGGCTACACCTTC.

This chain links TRBV6-5 with TRBJ1-2, with D possibly being TRBD1 (6 bases). CDR3 length: 14 residues. V shed 7 bases and J shed 4 bases, with 16 bases lying between them. The germline CDR1 and CDR2 sequences are MNHEY and SVGAGI. The CDR3 DNA reads as TGTGCCAGCAATCGGAACCGGGACACCTATGGCTACACCTTC. Its translation is CASNRNRDTYGYTF.

The sample holds a few counts of this clone. The rearrangement links TRBV19 to TRBJ1-5; no definite D call. V gave up 1 base and J gave up 0 bases, with 7 bases separating them. The CDR3 runs 15 residues. Germline CDR1 is LNHDA and CDR2 is SQIVND (reference sequence). DNA for the CDR3: TGTGCCAGTAGTATAGGCGGGAATAGCAATCAGCCCCAGCATTTT. Amino acid sequence: CASSIGGNSNQPQHF.

V usage is TRBV4-1 and J usage is TRBJ2-7; 13 bases line up with TRBD2. CDR3 length: 18 residues. Germline CDR1 MGHRA, CDR2 YSYEKL. Trimming at V came to 0 bases and at J to 4 bases, leaving 9 bases not matched to a gene. The CDR3 region has the DNA TGCGCCAGCAGCCAAGAAGGCGGACTAGCGGGAGAATTATACGAGCAGTACTTC. Translated, it gives CASSQEGGLAGELYEQYF.

The rearrangement links TRBV19 to TRBJ1-2; D is uncertain. Germline CDR1 is LNHDA and CDR2 is SQIVND (reference sequence). Trimming shortened V by 6 bases and J by 4 bases, and 6 bases separated the two germline ends. This CDR3 region has 11 residues. The CDR3 DNA sequence: TGTGCCAGTAGCCAGTTCTATGGCTACACCTTC. This gives the protein CASSQFYGYTF.

V is TRBV6-2 or TRBV6-3 and J is TRBJ1-2, with a possible D match to TRBD1 (6 bases). Deletions cut 2 bases from V and 2 bases from J, with 9 bases between. Germline assignment: CDR1 MNHEY and CDR2 SVGEGT. This CDR3 comprises 14 residues. CDR3 protein: CASSYPTGNYGYTF. The CDR3 coding sequence is TGTGCCAGCAGTTACCCAACAGGGAACTATGGCTACACCTTC.

J is TRBJ1-4 and V is TRBV18; D gene uncertain. CDR1 and CDR2 from the germline V gene are KGHSH and LQKENI. The CDR3 contains 12 residues. Trimming pared 5 bases from V and 6 bases from J, leaving 7 bases between. CDR3: CASSSSYEKLFF. CDR3 nucleotide sequence: TGTGCCAGCTCAAGCTCTTATGAAAAACTGTTTTTT.

This clone was detected only a few times. The chain links TRBV9 to TRBJ2-1, with 10 nucleotides matching TRBD2. V lost 0 bases and J lost 8; bases outside the gene matches: 5. This CDR3 spans 15 amino acids. Germline V lookup: CDR1 SGDLS, CDR2 YYNGEE. Written as DNA, the CDR3 is TGTGCCAGCAGCGTAGGGGGACTAGCGTCTGATGAGCAGTTCTTC. This encodes CASSVGGLASDEQFF.

The chain joins TRBV4-3 to TRBJ1-2, with unresolved D. The CDR3 runs to 15 residues. Germline CDR1 and CDR2: LGHNA and YSLEER. The V end was cut by 0 bases, the J end by 3 bases, with 11 bases between. The CDR3 loop is CASSQDLTGDYGYTF. The CDR3 nucleotides are TGCGCCAGCAGCCAAGATCTTACCGGGGACTATGGCTACACCTTC.

The chain couples TRBV28 to TRBJ1-1; D remains unclear. The CDR3 covers 13 residues. V gave up 5 bases and J gave up 0 bases, with 7 bases separating them. Per germline, CDR1 MDHEN and CDR2 SYDVKM. The CDR3 is CASSLTMNTEAFF. CDR3 sequence (DNA): TGTGCCAGCAGTCTAACTATGAACACTGAAGCTTTCTTT.

V is TRBV21-1 and J is TRBJ2-4; the table's D gene call, TRBD1, was not cross checked with the DNA. TRBV21-1 is termed a pseudogene. This CDR3 region has 15 residues. The CDR3 region is CASSRDRFSKNIQYF. In DNA, the CDR3 is TGTGCCAGCAGCAGAGACAGGTTCTCCAAAAACATTCAGTACTTC.

The chain is built from TRBV27 and TRBJ2-4; 11 bases line up with TRBD2. The J segment lost 1 base and the V segment lost 2 bases, leaving 4 bases of the junction unmatched. The CDR3 spans 17 residues. Germline V gene sequence: CDR1 MNHEY, CDR2 SMNVEV (reference sequence). The CDR3 nucleotides read TGTGCCAGCAGTTTAACTAGCGGGAGTTACGCCAAAAACATTCAGTACTTC. Translating gives CASSLTSGSYAKNIQYF.

The V gene is TRBV27, the J gene TRBJ2-1, with 7 bases lining up with TRBD2. Per germline, CDR1 MNHEY and CDR2 SMNVEV (reference sequence). V was clipped by 3 bases and J by 7 bases; unmatched bases: 6. The CDR3 totals 14 residues. The CDR3 DNA reads TGTGCCAGCAGTTTTCGGCTAGCGGCGAATGAGCAGTTCTTC. This gives the protein CASSFRLAANEQFF.

This chain links TRBV6-2 or TRBV6-3 with TRBJ1-4; a possible D gene is TRBD1 (5 bases). This CDR3 is built from 19 residues. Germline V gives CDR1 MNHEY, CDR2 SVGEGT. Trimming took 0 bases from V and 7 from J, leaving 24 bases between them. The CDR3 DNA reads as TGTGCCAGCAGTTACTCGAAATCGGGAGGATCGGGGGTGCGTGAAAAACTGTTTTTT. This codes for CASSYSKSGGSGVREKLFF.

This clone appeared a single time. The rearrangement links TRBV7-2 to TRBJ1-5, with TRBD1 identical over 9 bases. V lost 5 bases and J lost 9; bases outside the gene matches: 5. This CDR3 spans 13 amino acids. Germline CDR1 is SGHTA and CDR2 is FQGNSA. The CDR3 loop is CASSTGGEPPQHF. The CDR3, as DNA: TGTGCCAGCAGCACAGGGGGCGAACCGCCCCAGCATTTT. The variable domain in full, completed from reference TRBV7-2 and TRBJ1-5, reads GAGVSQSPSNKVTEKGKDVELRCDPISGHTALYWYRQSLGQGLEFLIYFQGNSAPDKSGLPSDRFSAERTGGSVSTLTIQRTQQEDSAVYLCASSTGGEPPQHFGDGTRLSIL.

This clone occurred a few times. The gene calls are TRBV2 and TRBJ2-5; a possible D gene is TRBD2 (7 bases). The CDR3 totals 15 residues. The V end lost 3 bases, the J end lost 5 bases, and 16 bases lay between the germline ends. CDR1 and CDR2 from the germline V gene are SNHLY and FYNNEI. The CDR3 sequence is CASSEGGGYVETQYF. For the CDR3, the DNA is TGTGCCAGCAGTGAGGGAGGGGGATATGTGGAGACCCAGTACTTC.

The rearrangement joins TRBV18 to TRBJ2-2; 7 bases align to TRBD1. The CDR3 has 15 residues. Trimming at V came to 0 bases and at J to 4 bases, leaving 2 bases not matched to a gene. The germline V gene has CDR1 KGHSH and CDR2 LQKENI. CDR3 residues: CASSPPGQITGELFF. The CDR3 nucleotides read TGTGCCAGCTCACCACCGGGACAGATCACCGGGGAGCTGTTTTTT.

The chain links TRBV12-3 or TRBV12-4 to TRBJ1-2, with TRBD1 as a possible D gene (5 bases). The CDR3 is made up of 13 amino acids. Trimming shortened V by 3 bases and J by 8 bases, and 13 bases separated the two germline ends. CDR3 region: CASSLSGRGGYTF. The DNA of the CDR3 is TGTGCCAGCAGTTTGTCAGGGCGAGGCGGCTACACCTTC.

The chain couples TRBV29-1 to TRBJ1-1; D is perhaps TRBD1 (6 bases). With 6 bases removed from V and 4 bases from J, the gap between germline ends came to 12 bases. The CDR3 sequence is 12 residues long. Per germline, CDR1 SQVTM and CDR2 ANQGSEA. Here the CDR3 reads CSVSGDGTEAFF. CDR3 sequence (DNA): TGCAGCGTGTCAGGGGATGGCACTGAAGCTTTCTTT.

The gene calls are TRBV15 and TRBJ2-5; a weak D match, TRBD2 (5 bases). Germline CDR1 LNHNV, CDR2 YYDKDF (reference sequence). The CDR3 totals 14 residues. V was cut by 4 bases and J by 5 bases, with 14 bases left in between. CDR3 in DNA: TGTGCCACCAGCACCTTACTAGTTAGGGAGACCCAGTACTTC. This codes for CATSTLLVRETQYF.

This rearrangement joins TRBV4-3 to TRBJ2-2; TRBD1 might be the D (6 bases). The V gene's germline CDR1 is LGHNA and CDR2 YSLEER. This CDR3 is built from 14 residues. V was clipped by 4 bases and J by 4 bases, with 10 bases between them. CDR3 amino acids: CASSLGHLTGELFF. CDR3 in DNA: TGCGCCAGCAGCCTGGGACACCTCACCGGGGAGCTGTTTTTT.

The chain has TRBV9 and TRBJ1-1; 8 bases map to TRBD1. V lost 0 bases to trimming and J lost 2 bases; unmatched junction nucleotides: 6. Germline CDR1 reads SGDLS; CDR2 reads YYNGEE. There are 16 residues in the CDR3. Here the CDR3 reads CASSVASAGGNTEAFF. The DNA for the CDR3 is TGTGCCAGCAGCGTAGCTTCCGCAGGGGGCAACACTGAAGCTTTCTTT.

This clone appeared a single time. The rearrangement uses TRBV7-3 and TRBJ1-1, with D possibly matching TRBD1 (5 bases). V lost 5 bases to trimming and J lost 4 bases, with 11 bases between them. Per the germline V gene, CDR1 is SGHTA and CDR2 is FQGTGA. This CDR3 is 13 amino acids long. The CDR3 loop reads CASSNGGVTEAFF. CDR3 nucleotides: TGTGCCAGCAGCAACGGGGGGGTCACTGAAGCTTTCTTT.

The chain combines TRBV5-1 with TRBJ2-7, with 10 bases aligning to TRBD1. CDR3 length: 17 residues. Germline loops: CDR1 SGHRS, CDR2 YFSETQ. V was pared by 0 bases and J by 4 bases, with 10 bases of the junction left unmatched. CDR3 amino acids: CASSLATGQGGLYEQYF. DNA of the CDR3: TGCGCCAGCAGCTTGGCTACAGGACAGGGGGGGCTTTACGAGCAGTACTTC.

The chain has TRBV19 and TRBJ2-5; 15 nucleotides align to TRBD2. The CDR3 consists of 18 residues. The germline gives CDR1 LNHDA, CDR2 SQIVND (reference sequence). Trimming took 2 bases from V and 2 from J; bases not matched to a gene: 6. The CDR3 reads CASSIMVGLAGGQETQYF. The DNA of the CDR3 is TGTGCCAGTAGTATAATGGTAGGACTAGCGGGAGGGCAAGAGACCCAGTACTTC.

The chain links TRBV30 to TRBJ1-6, with D maybe TRBD1 (6 bases). V was pared by 6 bases and J by 6 bases, with 15 bases between. The CDR3 consists of 14 residues. Germline V gives CDR1 GTSNPN, CDR2 SVGIG (reference sequence). CDR3 amino acids: CACFKGVTNSPLHF. The CDR3 nucleotides read TGTGCCTGTTTCAAGGGGGTAACTAATTCACCCCTCCACTTT.

The chain recombines TRBV29-1 with TRBJ2-7; D not resolved. The CDR3 covers 14 residues. Germline loops: CDR1 SQVTM, CDR2 ANQGSEA. V gave up 3 bases and J gave up 2 bases, with 14 bases separating them. In nucleotides, the CDR3 is TGCAGCGTTGAGCGGCCATCCGTCCCCTACGAGCAGTACTTC. It translates to CSVERPSVPYEQYF.

This chain uses TRBV5-6 with TRBJ2-5; tentatively, D is TRBD1 (5 bases). Germline CDR1 and CDR2: SGHDT and YYEEEE. The CDR3 extends over 15 amino acids. The germline V and J ends were trimmed by 0 bases and 4 bases, with 13 bases remaining between them. The CDR3 DNA reads TGTGCCAGCAGCTTGGCCAATAGGGGCGGAGAGACCCAGTACTTC. Translation gives CASSLANRGGETQYF.

This clone was counted once. This sequence joins TRBV4-2 and TRBJ1-2, with 9 bases matching TRBD1. With V trimmed by 4 bases and J by 3 bases, 9 bases remained unmatched. CDR3 length: 16 amino acids. Germline CDR1 LGHNA, CDR2 YNFKEQ. CDR3 coding DNA: TGTGCCAGCAGCCGCGGGACAGGGCTCCTGGACTATGGCTACACCTTC. Protein: CASSRGTGLLDYGYTF.